The 9 T cell receptor beta chains listed next were all sequenced from one sample in a study of cytomegalovirus exposure and HLA in healthy donors. Assay used: immunoSEQ multiplex PCR; TCRdb lists only in-frame clones, some missing. This table has more than 110,000 clones, over 90% appearing once. Sequencing input: PBMCs. The receptors here all came from a man between 18 and 35 years old in good health and CMV-seropositive.

V is TRBV9 and J is TRBJ2-1; TRBD2 agrees at 9 bases. J was trimmed by 1 base and V by 2 bases; bases with no gene match: 4. The CDR3 has 16 amino acids. The germline V gene encodes CDR1 SGDLS and CDR2 YYNGEE. Here the CDR3 DNA reads TGTGCCAGCAGCGTTGGTAGCGGGGGATCCTACAATGAGCAGTTCTTC. This sequence encodes CASSVGSGGSYNEQFF. The variable domain in full, with the rest retrieved from reference TRBV9 and TRBJ2-1, is DSGVTQTPKHLITATGQRVTLRCSPRSGDLSVYWYQQSLDQGLQFLIQYYNGEERAKGNILERFSAQQFPDLHSELNLSSLELGDSALYFCASSVGSGGSYNEQFFGPGTRLTVL.

V is TRBV5-6 and J is TRBJ1-1; 9 bases are shared with TRBD1. The CDR3 extends over 14 amino acids. Per germline, CDR1 SGHDT and CDR2 YYEEEE. V was clipped by 4 bases and J by 12 bases; unmatched bases: 13. For the CDR3, the DNA is TGTGCCAGCAGCCTAAACCGGGACAGGGCTCGTTCTTTCTTT. Residues: CASSLNRDRARSFF.

A word on this clone: In the same sample, other DNA sequences code for this CDR3. V and J are TRBV2 and TRBJ1-1, with unresolved D. Trimming left V 2 bases short and J 1 base short, with 5 bases between. Germline-derived CDR1 and CDR2 are SNHLY and FYNNEI. The CDR3 runs to 13 residues. CDR3 loop: CASSEIENTEAFF. In DNA, the CDR3 is TGTGCCAGCAGTGAAATAGAGAACACTGAAGCTTTCTTT. Combining the CDR3 with reference TRBV2 and TRBJ1-1 gives the whole variable domain EPEVTQTPSHQVTQMGQEVILRCVPISNHLYFYWYRQILGQKVEFLVSFYNNEISEKSEIFDDQFSVERPDGSNFTLKIRSTKLEDSAMYFCASSEIENTEAFFGQGTRLTVV.

The CDR3 DNA is TGTGCCAGCAGTGAAGGACTAGCGTTGACAGATACGCAGTATTTT. Translated, it gives CASSEGLALTDTQYF. The chain employs TRBV6-1 and TRBJ2-3, with 8 bases matching TRBD2. With V trimmed by 1 base and J by 3 bases, 3 bases remained unmatched. This CDR3 contains 15 residues. Germline V gene lookup returns CDR1 MNHNS and CDR2 SASEGT.

This clone showed up just a few times. The CDR3 is CASSLGGHATNEKLFF. CDR3 coding DNA: TGTGCCAGCAGCCTAGGAGGCCATGCAACTAATGAAAAACTGTTTTTT. This chain links TRBV5-6 with TRBJ1-4; D remains unclear. Germline assignment: CDR1 SGHDT and CDR2 YYEEEE. This CDR3 contains 16 residues. With 4 bases removed from V and 0 bases from J, the gap between germline ends came to 13 bases.

The chain links TRBV28 to TRBJ2-3, with 10 nucleotides matching TRBD1. Trimming took 6 bases from V and 4 from J; bases not matched to a gene: 7. The germline V gene encodes CDR1 MDHEN and CDR2 SYDVKM. The CDR3 length is 15 residues. CDR3 amino acids: CASSRDRGTSDTQYF. Written as DNA, the CDR3 is TGTGCCAGCAGCCGGGACAGGGGAACTTCAGATACGCAGTATTTT.

This clone has a single count. This chain connects TRBV5-8 to TRBJ1-4; D possibly corresponds to TRBD1 (6 bases). Trimming left V 4 bases short and J 4 bases short, with 14 bases between. CDR3 size: 15 residues. Germline CDR1 and CDR2: SGHTS and YDEGEE. CDR3 region: CASSPAGASNEKLFF. The CDR3, as DNA: TGTGCCAGCAGCCCGGCGGGGGCAAGTAATGAAAAACTGTTTTTT.

The gene calls are TRBV6-1 and TRBJ2-7, with D possibly being TRBD1 (6 bases). This CDR3 spans 15 amino acids. V lost 4 bases and J 0 bases, leaving 13 bases between the germline ends. Germline CDR1 MNHNS, CDR2 SASEGT. The DNA of the CDR3 is TGTGCCAGCAGTGCTGGGGGACACAACTCCTACGAGCAGTACTTC. The encoded protein is CASSAGGHNSYEQYF.

This rearrangement joins TRBV2 to TRBJ1-1, with TRBD1 as a possible D gene (6 bases). Germline CDR1 SNHLY, CDR2 FYNNEI. Trimming cost V 3 bases and J 11 bases, with 16 bases left between them. The CDR3 sequence is 13 residues long. This CDR3 is CASSDRGPGAAFF. CDR3 coding DNA: TGTGCCAGCAGTGACCGAGGTCCAGGGGCGGCTTTCTTT.